This entry lists 30 T cell receptor beta chains sequenced from one sample in a study of blood T cell repertoires in COVID-19. Sequenced by immunoSEQ multiplex PCR; TCRdb stores in-frame clones only, minus some. The repertoire holds 80,000 to 95,000 clones, with around 80% as singletons. The sequencing sample was made of peripheral blood. These receptor sequences come from an elderly woman with active or convalescent COVID-19.

The rearrangement links TRBV19 to TRBJ2-1; 7 bases align to TRBD1. The germline CDR1 and CDR2 sequences are LNHDA and SQIVND (reference sequence). The J segment lost 5 bases and the V segment lost 8 bases, leaving 9 bases of the junction unmatched. CDR3 length: 14 residues. For the CDR3, the DNA is TGTGCCAGTGAGCGACAGGGTGGAAACAATGAGCAGTTCTTC. Its protein is CASERQGGNNEQFF.

The CDR3 bases are TGTGCCAGCAGTCCCGCCCATGGGACAACAGGCGGGGAGCTGTTTTTT. It yields the protein CASSPAHGTTGGELFF. The chain uses TRBV28 and TRBJ2-2; a possible D gene is TRBD1 (6 bases). The V end lost 5 bases, the J end lost 7 bases, and 20 bases lay between the germline ends. The CDR3 runs to 16 residues. The germline CDR1 and CDR2 sequences are MDHEN and SYDVKM.

The V call is TRBV12-5, the J call TRBJ1-1, with TRBD1 matching 9 bases. The J segment lost 4 bases and the V segment lost 5 bases, leaving 5 bases of the junction unmatched. CDR3 size: 14 residues. Per the germline V gene, CDR1 is LGHNT and CDR2 is FRNRAP. The CDR3 DNA sequence: TGTGCTAGTGGTCAAACAGGGGGCGGCACTGAAGCTTTCTTT. Translated: CASGQTGGGTEAFF.

CDR3 nucleotide sequence: TGTGCCAGCAGCTTAATCGAGTACTATAATTCACCCCTCCACTTT. It translates to CASSLIEYYNSPLHF. The V gene is TRBV7-2, the J gene TRBJ1-6, with unresolved D. V lost 2 bases and J lost 3, with 8 bases in between. The germline gives CDR1 SGHTA, CDR2 FQGNSA. CDR3 length: 15 residues.

V gene TRBV28 combines with J gene TRBJ1-1; D may be TRBD1 (6 bases). CDR1 and CDR2 (germline): MDHEN, SYDVKM. The V end was cut by 7 bases, the J end by 4 bases, with 19 bases between. The CDR3 loop spans 15 amino acids. The CDR3 DNA reads TGTGCCAGCACCCTATTTAGGGGGACGGCCACTGAAGCTTTCTTT. Encoded protein: CASTLFRGTATEAFF.

DNA of the CDR3: TGTGCCAGTAGTATTCGGCAGGGGCTGTACAATGAGCAGTTCTTC. This translates into CASSIRQGLYNEQFF. J is TRBJ2-1 and V is TRBV19; D might be TRBD1 (6 bases). Trimming shortened V by 3 bases and J by 4 bases, and 13 bases separated the two germline ends. CDR1 and CDR2 (germline): LNHDA, SQIVND (reference sequence). This CDR3 has 15 residues.

The chain has TRBV6-5 and TRBJ1-4; D gene unclear. V was clipped by 3 bases and J by 2 bases, with 7 bases between them. Germline CDR1 MNHEY, CDR2 SVGAGI. The CDR3 has 14 residues. CDR3 DNA sequence: TGTGCCAGCAGTTATGGGCAGACTAATGAAAAACTGTTTTTT. It yields the protein CASSYGQTNEKLFF.

V is TRBV6-6 and J is TRBJ2-7; D gene uncertain. From germline, CDR1 is MNHNY and CDR2 SVGAGI (reference sequence). The CDR3 length is 14 residues. The ends were cut back, 7 bases at V and 2 bases at J, with 15 bases in the middle. CDR3 loop: CASTPGSPAYEQYF. The CDR3 nucleotides are TGTGCCAGCACCCCCGGGTCCCCGGCCTACGAGCAGTACTTC.

The V gene is TRBV2, the J gene TRBJ2-4; 7 bases agree with TRBD1. The CDR3 is made up of 13 amino acids. Trimming cost V 8 bases and J 6 bases; bases outside gene matches: 7. The germline CDR1 and CDR2 sequences are SNHLY and FYNNEI. CDR3 in amino acids: CASAWTGGNIQYF. CDR3 DNA sequence: TGTGCCAGCGCCTGGACAGGAGGAAACATTCAGTACTTC.

CDR3 coding DNA: TGTGCCAGCAGTTTAAAGGCACTACCCTTGTACGAGCAGTACTTC. Protein sequence: CASSLKALPLYEQYF. The gene calls are TRBV27 and TRBJ2-7, with D hard to call. Looked up from germline, CDR1 is MNHEY and CDR2 is SMNVEV (reference sequence). Deletions cut 2 bases from V and 4 bases from J, with 15 bases between. The CDR3 runs to 15 residues.

The J gene is TRBJ2-1, the V gene TRBV6-1; TRBD2 aligns across 7 bases. V shed 4 bases, J shed 7 bases, and the junction held 13 bases outside the gene matches. The CDR3 has 16 amino acids. Per germline, CDR1 MNHNS and CDR2 SASEGT. The CDR3 sequence is CASSALAGRGLNEQFF. For the CDR3, the DNA is TGTGCCAGCAGTGCTTTAGCGGGTCGCGGTTTGAATGAGCAGTTCTTC.

The V and J genes are TRBV4-3 and TRBJ1-5; tentatively, D is TRBD1 (6 bases). Trimming cost V 0 bases and J 2 bases, with 14 bases left between them. Germline CDR1 reads LGHNA; CDR2 reads YSLEER. The CDR3 contains 17 residues. This chain's CDR3 is CASSQDLNRAGNQPQHF. The CDR3 DNA sequence: TGCGCCAGCAGCCAAGATCTTAACAGGGCGGGCAATCAGCCCCAGCATTTT.

J is TRBJ2-3 and V is TRBV7-8; 8 bases are shared with TRBD1. The germline V gene encodes CDR1 SGHVS and CDR2 FQNEAQ. The CDR3 totals 16 residues. V lost 7 bases, J lost 5 bases, and 14 bases stayed unmatched. As DNA, the CDR3 is TGTGCCAGCAAACTTCAAAGGACAGGGACCTTAGATACGCAGTATTTT. Protein: CASKLQRTGTLDTQYF.

J is TRBJ1-6 and V is TRBV6-6; TRBD1 matches at 7 bases. Looked up from germline, CDR1 is MNHNY and CDR2 is SVGAGI (reference sequence). The CDR3 has 16 residues. V shed 0 bases, J shed 9 bases, and the junction held 8 bases outside the gene matches. The CDR3 region has the DNA TGTGCCAGCAGTTACTCTCCGGGACAGCGTGGTTCACCCCTCCACTTT. Protein sequence: CASSYSPGQRGSPLHF.

The chain employs TRBV15 and TRBJ2-7; the D gene is possibly TRBD2 (6 bases). CDR1 is LNHNV, CDR2 YYDKDF, per germline (reference sequence). The CDR3 is 13 residues long. The ends were cut back, 9 bases at V and 3 bases at J, with 15 bases in the middle. The CDR3 DNA sequence: TGTGCCACTACCGCGGGGTCCCTCTACGAGCAGTACTTC. This translates into CATTAGSLYEQYF.

The V call is TRBV6-5, the J call TRBJ2-7; D is perhaps TRBD1 (6 bases). Looked up from germline, CDR1 is MNHEY and CDR2 is SVGAGI. Trimming cost V 6 bases and J 6 bases, with 12 bases left between them. The CDR3 contains 12 residues. The CDR3 loop reads CASRQGRGEQYF. CDR3 nucleotide sequence: TGTGCCAGCAGACAGGGACGGGGCGAGCAGTACTTC.

The J gene is TRBJ2-3, the V gene TRBV18; the match to TRBD1 covers 8 bases. Germline-derived CDR1 and CDR2 are KGHSH and LQKENI. Losses at the gene ends were 6 bases for V and 3 bases for J; bases not matched to a gene: 8. The CDR3 is 15 residues long. Here the CDR3 reads CASSPGQGETDTQYF. The CDR3 nucleotides are TGTGCCAGCTCCCCCGGACAGGGTGAGACAGATACGCAGTATTTT.

The chain employs TRBV3-1 (or the pseudogene TRBV3-2) and TRBJ2-7; no definite D call. The germline gives CDR1 LGHDT, CDR2 YNNKEL (reference sequence). The CDR3 is made up of 13 amino acids. With 1 base removed from V and 6 bases from J, the gap between germline ends came to 10 bases. This CDR3 reads CASSQGLGLEQYF. CDR3 in DNA: TGTGCCAGCAGCCAAGGCCTAGGTCTCGAGCAGTACTTC.

This chain uses TRBV6-6 with TRBJ2-7, with TRBD2 as a possible D gene (7 bases). Trimming took 5 bases from V and 4 from J, leaving 12 bases between them. Germline V gene data show CDR1 as MNHNY and CDR2 as SVGAGI (reference sequence). The CDR3 is made up of 13 amino acids. In nucleotides, the CDR3 is TGTGCCAGCAGTGAGGGGGGGCAATACGAGCAGTACTTC. It yields the protein CASSEGGQYEQYF.

The chain couples TRBV28 to TRBJ2-2; D possibly corresponds to TRBD1 (7 bases). Trimming took off 1 base at V and 5 bases at J, with 14 bases between the two ends. This CDR3 is 16 amino acids long. The germline CDR1 and CDR2 sequences are MDHEN and SYDVKM. CDR3 nucleotide sequence: TGTGCCAGCAGTTTATCAGGGGGGAGAGGAACCGGGGAGCTGTTTTTT. Protein product: CASSLSGGRGTGELFF.

This clone showed up just once. The rearrangement uses TRBV6-5 and TRBJ2-7; 9 bases are a match to TRBD1. Germline lookup yields CDR1 MNHEY and CDR2 SVGAGI. The CDR3 runs to 14 residues. The V gene end was trimmed by 6 bases and the J gene end by 0 bases; junction bases not matched to a gene: 3. The CDR3 is CASRRDRASYEQYF. In DNA form, the CDR3 reads TGTGCCAGCAGGAGGGACAGGGCCTCCTACGAGCAGTACTTC.

This clone was seen only a few times. J is TRBJ1-6 and V is TRBV6-5; TRBD1 matches at 7 bases. The CDR3 loop spans 15 amino acids. Looked up from germline, CDR1 is MNHEY and CDR2 is SVGAGI. The J segment lost 7 bases and the V segment lost 5 bases, leaving 8 bases of the junction unmatched. The CDR3 nucleotides read TGTGCCAGCAGTCCCCGAGGGACAGAGAATTCACCCCTCCACTTT. Translation gives CASSPRGTENSPLHF.

J is TRBJ2-2 and V is TRBV6-2 or TRBV6-3; D not resolved. Germline V CDR1 and CDR2: MNHEY, SVGEGT. Between the trimmed V and J ends, which lost 6 bases and 5 bases, there was a span of 16 bases. CDR3 size: 15 residues. In nucleotides, the CDR3 is TGTGCCAGCAGCCCCACACAGACAAATACCGGGGAGCTGTTTTTT. It codes for CASSPTQTNTGELFF.

The chain joins TRBV6-4 to TRBJ1-2; D gene ambiguous. Germline-derived CDR1 and CDR2 are MRHNA and SNTAGT. Trimming removed 6 bases at V and 5 bases at J, with 13 bases between. The CDR3 has 13 residues. The CDR3 DNA is TGTGCCAGCAGCCAGGAGGCTGATTATGGCTACACCTTC. Its protein product is CASSQEADYGYTF.

V usage is TRBV2 and J usage is TRBJ2-7, with 7 bases that match TRBD2. The trim removed 6 bases at V and 6 bases at J, leaving 14 bases unmatched. The CDR3 runs 15 residues. Germline CDR1 is SNHLY and CDR2 is FYNNEI. The CDR3 loop reads CASRWDSRGEGEQYF. CDR3 coding DNA: TGTGCCAGCAGGTGGGATTCTCGGGGGGAGGGCGAGCAGTACTTC.

The genes are TRBV6-5 and TRBJ1-2; a weak D match, TRBD1 (6 bases). Germline CDR1 is MNHEY and CDR2 is SVGAGI. The V gene lost 6 bases and the J gene lost 7 bases, with 18 bases spanning the gap. The CDR3 sequence is 14 residues long. CDR3 region: CASSLMVGAGGYTF. CDR3 nucleotide sequence: TGTGCCAGCAGCCTGATGGTGGGGGCAGGTGGCTACACCTTC.

In this sample, this clone turned up once. The rearrangement uses TRBV2 and TRBJ1-6; perhaps TRBD1 as D (6 bases). The germline CDR1 and CDR2 sequences are SNHLY and FYNNEI. V was cut by 6 bases and J by 6 bases, with 12 bases left in between. This CDR3 has 14 residues. For the CDR3, the DNA is TGTGCCAGCAGGGCAGACAGGACTAATTCACCCCTCCACTTT. Encoded protein: CASRADRTNSPLHF.

This chain connects TRBV6-5 to TRBJ2-1, with D possibly matching TRBD1 (5 bases). The V and J ends lost 5 bases and 1 base respectively, with 12 bases between them. The CDR3 is 15 amino acids. From germline, CDR1 is MNHEY and CDR2 SVGAGI. CDR3 amino acids: CASSSRVGSYNEQFF. The CDR3 DNA sequence: TGTGCCAGCAGTAGCAGGGTCGGGTCCTACAATGAGCAGTTCTTC.

This clone was detected a few times. V gene TRBV7-3 combines with J gene TRBJ2-3, with TRBD2 identical over 8 bases. The CDR3 covers 16 residues. Germline CDR1 reads SGHTA; CDR2 reads FQGTGA. Germline trimming cut 5 bases from V and 1 base from J; bases unmatched to any gene: 8. The CDR3 region is CASSATGTSGTDTQYF. In DNA form, the CDR3 reads TGTGCCAGCAGCGCAACCGGGACTAGTGGCACAGATACGCAGTATTTT.

CDR3 in DNA: TGTGCCAGCAGCTTAGTGGGCAGGTTATACGAGCAGTACTTC. The encoded protein is CASSLVGRLYEQYF. The gene calls are TRBV7-2 and TRBJ2-7; no clear D. This CDR3 contains 14 residues. V lost 1 base to trimming and J lost 4 bases, with 11 bases between them. Germline V gene sequence: CDR1 SGHTA, CDR2 FQGNSA.